This T cell receptor (beta chain) is from a study of blood T cells in healthy people across ages. A sample-barcoded 5' primer and a J-beta primer mix were used in a second PCR of roughly 6 to 11 cycles. Using its own MiXCR run on the 5' RACE reads, TCRdb lists one record per CDR3 protein. The sample lists roughly 640,000 distinct CDR3 sequences; about 30% were seen once. In this sample, this clonotype turned up many times. Trimming took off 0 bases at V and 4 bases at J, with 12 bases between the two ends. Germline V gives CDR1 ENHRY, CDR2 SYGVKD. The CDR3 length is 15 residues. The study recruited healthy Caucasian donors from Russia who were aged about 6 to 95. Each donor had around 9.8 milliliters of peripheral blood drawn.

The clonotype was recovered from a woman older than 75 in good health. Sequencing used blood. This chain links TRBV10-3 with TRBJ2-5; D could derive from TRBD1 or TRBD2 (5 bases each). The CDR3 DNA sequence: TGTGCCATCAGTGAGTCCTTCGGGGCACGAGAGACCCAGTACTTC. This translates into CAISESFGARETQYF.